The rows below give T cell receptor beta chains drawn from one sample of a study of blood T cell repertoires in COVID-19. TCRdb's table, derived via immunoSEQ multiplex PCR, lists solely in-frame clones and lacks some. Of over 200,000 clones in the sample, roughly 90% are singletons; the top ten hold roughly 2.5%. Sequences were obtained from peripheral blood. The receptors here all came from a woman in her sixties with acute or convalescent COVID-19. The CDR3 runs from the conserved cysteine through the conserved F or W. The D gene is left open where the match is weak. Size values are once, few and many counts, or a class for expanded clones, and some rows have none.

clone size	CDR3 length	V gene	J gene	D gene	CDR3 protein	CDR3 DNA
.	13	TRBV3-1/TRBV3-2	TRBJ2-3	.	CASSQVAGATQYF	TGTGCCAGCAGCCAAGTCGCAGGGGCTACGCAGTATTTT
.	14	TRBV30	TRBJ2-3	.	CAWRGLGSTDTQYF	TGTGCCTGGAGGGGGCTCGGGAGCACAGATACGCAGTATTTT
.	15	TRBV11-2	TRBJ2-3	TRBD2	CASSSQLAGGYTQYF	TGTGCCAGCAGCTCCCAACTAGCGGGGGGGTATACGCAGTATTTT
.	15	TRBV7-2	TRBJ2-7	TRBD1	CASSRQGALNYEQYF	TGTGCCAGCAGTCGACAGGGAGCACTCAACTACGAGCAGTACTTC
.	16	TRBV11-3	TRBJ2-5	TRBD2	CASSLGLAGGLETQYF	TGTGCCAGCAGCCTAGGACTAGCGGGGGGGCTGGAGACCCAGTACTTC
.	14	TRBV6-5	TRBJ1-5	.	CASSYAQGNQPQHF	TGTGCCAGCAGTTATGCGCAGGGGAATCAGCCCCAGCATTTT
.	13	TRBV14	TRBJ2-5	TRBD1	CASSSTGWATQYF	TGTGCCAGCAGCTCGACAGGGTGGGCGACCCAGTACTTC
.	15	TRBV19	TRBJ2-7	TRBD1	CASRRTGSDSYEQYF	TGTGCCAGTAGACGGACAGGGTCGGACTCCTACGAGCAGTACTTC
.	14	TRBV3-1/TRBV3-2	TRBJ2-7	TRBD2	CASSLAGGAYEQYF	TGTGCCAGCAGCCTCGCGGGGGGGGCCTACGAGCAGTACTTC
.	14	TRBV5-4	TRBJ2-3	.	CASSFWTILDTQYF	TGTGCCAGCAGCTTTTGGACTATCCTAGATACGCAGTATTTT
.	15	TRBV28	TRBJ2-7	TRBD1	CASSLPGQGINEQYF	TGTGCCAGCAGTTTACCGGGACAGGGGATAAACGAGCAGTACTTC
.	19	TRBV10-3	TRBJ2-3	TRBD2	CAISFSGSTVPSVTDTQYF	TGTGCCATCAGTTTTAGCGGGAGTACCGTCCCTAGTGTCACAGATACGCAGTATTTT
once	13	TRBV27	TRBJ2-1	.	CASTSGGGVEQFF	TGTGCCAGCACGTCCGGGGGTGGGGTTGAGCAGTTCTTC
.	15	TRBV2	TRBJ1-5	TRBD1	CASRFDRGGNQPQHF	TGTGCCAGCAGATTCGACAGGGGAGGCAATCAGCCCCAGCATTTT
.	15	TRBV10-3	TRBJ1-5	.	CAISAGQSSNQPQHF	TGTGCCATCAGTGCGGGTCAGAGTAGCAATCAGCCCCAGCATTTT
.	13	TRBV20-1	TRBJ1-2	TRBD1	CSASRDRDYGYTF	TGCAGTGCTAGTAGGGACAGGGACTATGGCTACACCTTC
.	18	TRBV7-2	TRBJ1-6	TRBD1	CASSPQTGGASYNSPLHF	TGTGCCAGCAGCCCGCAGACAGGGGGCGCCTCCTATAATTCACCCCTCCACTTT
.	15	TRBV2	TRBJ2-2	.	CASRTRTVNTGELFF	TGTGCCAGCAGGACCCGGACAGTAAACACCGGGGAGCTGTTTTTT
few	16	TRBV6-1	TRBJ1-6	TRBD1	CASSEGQGVSVSPLHF	TGTGCCAGCAGTGAAGGCCAGGGGGTCTCAGTCTCACCCCTCCACTTT
.	12	TRBV28	TRBJ2-1	.	CASSSGVTEQFF	TGTGCCAGCAGCTCGGGAGTCACTGAGCAGTTCTTC
few	13	TRBV18	TRBJ1-2	.	CASSPLVPYGYTF	TGTGCCAGCTCACCACTAGTTCCCTATGGCTACACCTTC
.	13	TRBV21-1	TRBJ1-2	.	CASSKDRYYGYTF	TGTGCCAGCAGCAAGGACAGATACTATGGCTACACCTTC
once	13	TRBV30	TRBJ1-6	.	CAWAGAGNSPLHF	TGTGCCTGGGCCGGAGCCGGTAATTCACCCCTCCACTTT
.	14	TRBV28	TRBJ2-5	TRBD2	CASGGLAVQETQYF	TGTGCCAGCGGGGGACTAGCGGTCCAAGAGACCCAGTACTTC
once	14	TRBV7-3	TRBJ1-6	TRBD1	CASSKTGRNSPLHF	TGTGCCAGCAGCAAGACAGGGCGGAATTCACCCCTCCACTTT
.	14	TRBV27	TRBJ1-3	.	CASSLSAVGNTIYF	TGTGCCAGCAGTTTATCGGCAGTTGGAAACACCATATATTTT
.	13	TRBV19	TRBJ1-1	.	CASTPDKNTEAFF	TGTGCCAGTACTCCGGACAAAAACACTGAAGCTTTCTTT
.	14	TRBV2	TRBJ2-5	TRBD1	CASSGTGAQETQYF	TGTGCCAGCAGTGGGACAGGGGCGCAAGAGACCCAGTACTTC
.	17	TRBV19	TRBJ2-3	TRBD2	CASSGGTSGSVTDTQYF	TGTGCCAGTAGTGGGGGGACTAGCGGGAGCGTAACAGATACGCAGTATTTT
.	14	TRBV6-2/TRBV6-3	TRBJ2-7	TRBD2	CASSRQAGVEEQYF	TGTGCCAGCAGTAGACAAGCGGGAGTAGAAGAGCAGTACTTC
.	17	TRBV12-5	TRBJ2-2	.	CASGQQGTALNTGELFF	TGTGCTAGTGGTCAACAGGGAACCGCACTGAACACCGGGGAGCTGTTTTTT
.	14	TRBV28	TRBJ1-4	.	CASSAGSTNEKLFF	TGTGCCAGCAGCGCAGGGTCAACTAATGAAAAACTGTTTTTT
.	15	TRBV5-4	TRBJ1-2	TRBD1	CASSPDQGDFYGYTF	TGTGCCAGCAGCCCGGACCAGGGGGACTTCTATGGCTACACCTTC
.	13	TRBV19	TRBJ1-1	.	CASSPSMNTEAFF	TGTGCCAGTAGTCCATCTATGAACACTGAAGCTTTCTTT
.	14	TRBV5-4	TRBJ1-5	.	CASSLDGKNQPQHF	TGTGCCAGCAGCTTGGACGGGAAGAATCAGCCCCAGCATTTT
.	15	TRBV28	TRBJ2-7	TRBD1	CASSQGQGGTYEQYF	TGTGCCAGCAGTCAGGGACAGGGAGGAACCTACGAGCAGTACTTC
.	17	TRBV4-3	TRBJ1-2	TRBD1	CASSQEITTGAAYGYTF	TGCGCCAGCAGCCAGGAGATTACGACAGGGGCGGCCTATGGCTACACCTTC
few	14	TRBV6-6	TRBJ1-5	.	CASSYVQSNQPQHF	TGTGCCAGCAGTTACGTACAATCAAATCAGCCCCAGCATTTT
few	14	TRBV6-6	TRBJ2-3	TRBD2	CASRTSGGADTQYF	TGTGCCAGCAGAACTAGCGGGGGTGCAGATACGCAGTATTTT
.	13	TRBV28	TRBJ2-1	TRBD2	CASLAAAYNEQFF	TGTGCCAGCCTAGCGGCGGCCTACAATGAGCAGTTCTTC
.	15	TRBV5-4	TRBJ1-6	TRBD1	CASRPDRGPNSPLHF	TGTGCCAGCAGACCGGACAGGGGCCCCAATTCACCCCTCCACTTT
.	13	TRBV10-3	TRBJ1-1	TRBD1	CAIRDRGGTEAFF	TGTGCCATCAGAGACAGGGGTGGCACTGAAGCTTTCTTT
few	16	TRBV10-1	TRBJ1-3	TRBD1	CASSPGQGVSGNTIYF	TGCGCCAGCAGCCCCGGACAGGGGGTGTCTGGAAACACCATATATTTT
once	14	TRBV24-1	TRBJ2-3	.	CATSDKGRTDTQYF	TGTGCCACCAGTGATAAGGGGAGGACAGATACGCAGTATTTT
.	16	TRBV27	TRBJ1-6	.	CASSRQLSSYNSPLHF	TGTGCCAGCAGCAGACAGCTTAGCTCCTATAATTCACCCCTCCACTTT
.	13	TRBV5-6	TRBJ2-1	.	CASILSGYNEQFF	TGTGCCAGCATCCTATCGGGGTACAATGAGCAGTTCTTC
.	13	TRBV5-5	TRBJ1-1	.	CASSWEARTEAFF	TGTGCCAGCAGCTGGGAGGCGAGGACTGAAGCTTTCTTT
.	15	TRBV6-1	TRBJ1-1	TRBD1	CASSERGTGNTEAFF	TGTGCCAGCAGTGAAAGGGGGACAGGGAACACTGAAGCTTTCTTT
.	14	TRBV2	TRBJ1-1	TRBD1	CASSEALRTGGAFF	TGTGCCAGCAGTGAAGCGCTTCGGACAGGTGGAGCTTTCTTT
.	15	TRBV24-1	TRBJ2-3	TRBD1	CATSDGTGKTDTQYF	TGTGCCACCAGTGACGGGACAGGGAAGACAGATACGCAGTATTTT
.	15	TRBV7-6	TRBJ2-1	TRBD1	CASSLEGQDYNEQFF	TGTGCCAGCAGCTTAGAGGGACAGGATTACAATGAGCAGTTCTTC
.	11	TRBV29-1	TRBJ1-1	.	CSVSDSSEAFF	TGCAGCGTTTCGGACAGTTCTGAAGCTTTCTTT